Shown below are 3 T cell receptor beta chains from a single sample sequenced in a study of blood T cells in healthy people across ages. For the second PCR, which ran for 7 to 11 cycles, a sample-barcoded 5' primer and a J-beta primer mix were used. MiXCR was run by TCRdb on the 5' RACE reads, yielding one entry per CDR3 protein. The table includes 800,000 to 950,000 distinct CDR3 sequences, almost 30% detected once. These data also formed part of another study, on T cells of mothers and their children.

The specimen sequenced was blood. These receptors were taken from a woman in her 40s in good health.

This clonotype has a handful of counts. This sequence joins TRBV7-2 and TRBJ2-5; TRBD2 matches 11 bases. Germline CDR1 and CDR2: SGHTA and FQGNSA. CDR3 length: 16 residues. Trimming took 0 bases from V and 11 from J; bases not matched to a gene: 11. The CDR3 is CASSLAASGGRVEQYF. The CDR3 DNA sequence: TGTGCCAGCAGCTTAGCGGCTAGCGGGGGGAGGGTGGAGCAGTACTTC.

The chain links TRBV18 to TRBJ2-3; 8 bases map to TRBD2. J gave up 4 bases and V 3 bases, and 9 bases lay outside the gene matches. The CDR3 runs 16 residues. From germline, CDR1 is KGHSH and CDR2 LQKENI. CDR3 nucleotide sequence: TGTGCCAGCTCACCTGACCGGGGGGGCCCCGCAGATACGCAGTATTTT. This codes for CASSPDRGGPADTQYF.

Many counts were recorded for this clonotype. The chain carries TRBV20-1 and TRBJ1-2; perhaps TRBD1 as D (6 bases). With 6 bases removed from V and 3 bases from J, the gap between germline ends came to 14 bases. Germline CDR1 reads DFQATT; CDR2 reads SNEGSKA (reference sequence). The CDR3 has 13 amino acids. The CDR3 loop reads CSARLGAYYGYTF. For the CDR3, the DNA is TGCAGTGCCCGTCTGGGGGCGTACTATGGCTACACCTTC.